This TCR beta chain was retrieved from a study of T cells after yellow fever vaccination. Looking at the study overall: Where fractions had low cell numbers, libraries were prepared from them with the SMART-Seq v4 Ultra Low Input RNA kit. Study results and caveats: Among primary-vaccination clones, most reappeared after the booster, at approximately 97% for CD4 and roughly 90% for CD8.

About this clonotype: What it binds is not known.

A process of 5'RACE template switching, which added a universal primer site and UMIs, was used to make TCR cDNA. Each CDR3 protein gets one entry after TCRdb re-called the 5' RACE reads with MiXCR. The sample comprises tens of thousands of distinct CDR3 sequences, approximately 7% of which are singletons, and 35% rests with the top ten. Trimming cost V 2 bases and J 3 bases, with 12 bases left between them. Germline-derived CDR1 and CDR2 are SGDLS and YYNGEE. The CDR3 is 14 amino acids. This material consisted of CD8+ T cells sorted from PBMCs, taken 5 to 6 days after the first yellow fever vaccination. The sequence came from a man aged 18 to 30 who received the YFV17D yellow fever vaccine. The genes are TRBV9 and TRBJ2-7; D possibly corresponds to TRBD2 (6 bases). The CDR3 nucleotides are TGTGCCAGCAGCGTCGGGGGAACCTACTACGAGCAGTACTTC. Its protein is CASSVGGTYYEQYF. The full variable domain, completed using reference TRBV9 and TRBJ2-7, is DSGVTQTPKHLITATGQRVTLRCSPRSGDLSVYWYQQSLDQGLQFLIQYYNGEERAKGNILERFSAQQFPDLHSELNLSSLELGDSALYFCASSVGGTYYEQYFGPGTRLTVT.